The 29 T cell receptor beta chains listed next were all sequenced from one sample in a study of blood T cells in healthy people across ages (dated by TCRdb to between 2014 and 2017). Libraries were built with 5' RACE. TCRdb shows the sequencer as Illumina HiSeq 2500. A second PCR of roughly 7 to 11 cycles was performed with a sample-barcoded 5' primer and a J-beta primer mix. TCRdb's own reprocessing of the public reads used fastp at Q25 and MiXCR and kept productive beta chains. Each entry is one CDR3 protein sequence, shown with its most common DNA and genes. The sample table records more than 1,400,000 distinct CDR3 sequences; roughly 45% of these occur just once. Clones ranked in the top ten supply roughly 8.2% of the sample. The sample comprised blood. The receptor source for this set is a woman under 30 in good health.

V and J are TRBV7-9 and TRBJ2-5; D is possibly TRBD1 (5 bases). The J call may be wrong; the DNA end is better matched by TRBJ2-7. Germline loops: CDR1 SEHNR, CDR2 FQNEAQ (reference sequence). The CDR3 loop spans 15 amino acids. The chain's CDR3 is CASSPPRVPTYEQYF. CDR3 in DNA: TGTGCCAGCAGCCCACCCAGGGTGCCAACCTACGAGCAGTACTTC.

This clonotype has a handful of counts. This chain links TRBV7-9 with TRBJ1-2; unclear D gene. CDR1 is SEHNR, CDR2 FQNEAQ, per germline (reference sequence). CDR3 size: 13 residues. The V end lost 2 bases, the J end lost 7 bases, and 11 bases lay between the germline ends. The CDR3 region has the DNA TGTGCCAGCAGCTTATTCGCGGAGGGTGGCTACACCTTC. Protein: CASSLFAEGGYTF.

This clonotype showed up just a few times. This chain connects TRBV21-1 to TRBJ2-5; TRBD2 is the table's D call and was not checked against the DNA. TRBV21-1 is a pseudogene. This CDR3 spans 11 amino acids. This chain's CDR3 is CADPSGETQYF. The CDR3 DNA sequence: TGTGCTGACCCTAGTGGGGAGACCCAGTACTTC.

The CDR3 nucleotides read TGTGCCAGCAGCTTAGCCCCCCTACTGCCTAATGAAAAACTGTTTTTT. This gives the protein CASSLAPLLPNEKLFF. This chain uses TRBV11-2 with TRBJ1-4; D gene ambiguous. CDR1 SGHAT and CDR2 FQNNGV come from the germline V gene. V lost 1 base, J lost 3 bases, and 12 bases lay in between. The CDR3 is 16 amino acids.

The chain has TRBV6-5 and TRBJ2-1, with a weak D call TRBD1 (5 bases). CDR1 is MNHEY and CDR2 is SVGAGI in the germline V gene. The CDR3 sequence is 14 residues long. The V and J ends lost 0 bases and 6 bases respectively, with 9 bases between them. DNA of the CDR3: TGTGCCAGCAGTTACTCGACAGAGTCCAATGAGCAGTTCTTC. It yields the protein CASSYSTESNEQFF.

This clonotype was observed a few times. V is TRBV7-2 and J is TRBJ1-2, with a possible D match to TRBD1 (6 bases). V lost 0 bases and J 5 bases, leaving 10 bases between the germline ends. Germline CDR1 and CDR2: SGHTA and FQGNSA. The length of the CDR3 is 14 residues. In nucleotides, the CDR3 is TGTGCCAGCAGCTTAGCGGGGGACATGTATGGCTACACCTTC. Translation: CASSLAGDMYGYTF.

The chain carries TRBV11-2 and TRBJ1-5, with D unresolved. Trimming took off 5 bases at V and 4 bases at J, with 9 bases between the two ends. The CDR3 consists of 13 residues. The V gene's germline CDR1 is SGHAT and CDR2 FQNNGV. The CDR3 sequence: CASSRGNNQPQHF. CDR3 sequence (DNA): TGTGCCAGCAGCCGGGGAAATAATCAGCCCCAGCATTTT.

The chain employs TRBV6-5 and TRBJ2-3; the D gene is possibly TRBD1 (6 bases). The germline gives CDR1 MNHEY, CDR2 SVGAGI. The CDR3 contains 14 residues. The germline V and J ends were trimmed by 6 bases and 1 base, with 11 bases remaining between them. DNA for the CDR3: TGTGCCAGCAGCAAGGGGGTTGGCACAGATACGCAGTATTTT. Protein sequence: CASSKGVGTDTQYF.

DNA of the CDR3: TGTGCCAGCAGTTACTCGAAGGAGCAGTACTTC. This translates into CASSYSKEQYF. The V gene is TRBV6-5, the J gene TRBJ2-7; D is ambiguous. Germline lookup yields CDR1 MNHEY and CDR2 SVGAGI. The V end was cut by 0 bases, the J end by 7 bases, with 4 bases between. There are 11 residues in the CDR3.

This clonotype was seen a few times. The chain uses TRBV12-3 or TRBV12-4 and TRBJ2-7; no definite D call. The V end was cut by 3 bases, the J end by 1 base, with 10 bases between. The CDR3 runs 14 residues. In nucleotides, the CDR3 is TGTGCCAGCAGTTTTGATGGCCAATCCTACGAGCAGTACTTC. Protein product: CASSFDGQSYEQYF.

This clonotype was picked up a small number of times. V usage is TRBV2 and J usage is TRBJ2-3; 8 bases are shared with TRBD1. This CDR3 comprises 17 residues. Germline V gives CDR1 SNHLY, CDR2 FYNNEI. The junction had 19 bases not matched to a gene; V was cut back by 8 bases and J by 6 bases. This chain's CDR3 is CASQTTRTGWFSDTQYF. In DNA form, the CDR3 reads TGTGCCAGCCAGACCACTCGGACAGGGTGGTTTTCTGATACGCAGTATTTT.

The chain joins TRBV4-1 to TRBJ2-1; D may be TRBD2 (5 bases). Per germline, CDR1 MGHRA and CDR2 YSYEKL. The CDR3 covers 16 residues. V was cut by 2 bases and J by 3 bases, with 14 bases left in between. CDR3 amino acids: CASSQKSGPVYNEQFF. The CDR3 nucleotides read TGCGCCAGCAGCCAAAAAAGCGGTCCCGTCTACAATGAGCAGTTCTTC.

The chain recombines TRBV6-1 with TRBJ1-2; D is unclear. The CDR3 runs to 15 residues. The V end lost 2 bases, the J end lost 8 bases, and 18 bases lay between the germline ends. Germline values: CDR1 MNHNS, CDR2 SASEGT. Written as DNA, the CDR3 is TGTGCCAGCAGTGAACGTGCGGCGGAGACTATGGGCTACACCTTC. It encodes CASSERAAETMGYTF.

The chain employs TRBV2 and TRBJ2-5; TRBD1 matches at 7 bases. The CDR3 consists of 13 residues. The V segment lost 8 bases and the J segment 11 bases; nucleotides outside the gene matches: 14. Looked up from germline, CDR1 is SNHLY and CDR2 is FYNNEI. CDR3: CASGDSSYNEQYF. Written as DNA, the CDR3 is TGTGCCAGCGGGGACAGCTCCTACAATGAGCAGTACTTC.

This chain uses TRBV25-1 with TRBJ2-7; 8 positions match TRBD1. Trimming cost V 5 bases and J 5 bases; bases outside gene matches: 11. This CDR3 region has 15 residues. From germline, CDR1 is MGHDK and CDR2 SYGVNS. CDR3 sequence reads: CASSNWGQVSDEQYF. For the CDR3, the DNA is TGTGCCAGCAGTAACTGGGGACAGGTTAGCGACGAGCAGTACTTC.

This clonotype was counted a single time. The CDR3 spells CSAGVGSGAKNIQYF. The CDR3, as DNA: TGCAGTGCCGGAGTGGGGTCGGGAGCCAAAAACATTCAGTACTTC. J is TRBJ2-4 and V is TRBV20-1; no definite D call. There are 15 residues in the CDR3. Germline-derived CDR1 and CDR2 are DFQATT and SNEGSKA (reference sequence). Trimming pared 6 bases from V and 0 bases from J, leaving 15 bases between.

The genes are TRBV7-3 and TRBJ1-5, with 9 bases that match TRBD1. This CDR3 region has 17 residues. V gave up 1 base and J gave up 7 bases; unmatched junction bases: 11. Germline V CDR1 and CDR2: SGHTA, FQGTGA. CDR3 nucleotides: TGTGCCAGCAGCTTAAGGGAGGACAGGGGATTTTTACAGCCCCAGCATTTT. Translated, it gives CASSLREDRGFLQPQHF.

This clonotype was counted ten times or more. The chain has TRBV5-1 and TRBJ1-2, with D possibly being TRBD1 (5 bases). The CDR3 extends over 13 amino acids. Germline lookup yields CDR1 SGHRS and CDR2 YFSETQ. Trimming stripped 3 bases from V and 4 bases from J, with 10 bases between. Here the CDR3 DNA reads TGCGCCAGCAGCTCTGACAGCGGCTATGGCTACACCTTC. This encodes CASSSDSGYGYTF.

The V call is TRBV7-8, the J call TRBJ2-3, with 11 bases matching TRBD2. The germline V gene has CDR1 SGHVS and CDR2 FQNEAQ. CDR3 length: 16 amino acids. With 5 bases clipped from V and 2 bases from J, the junction kept 6 bases outside the gene matches. The DNA for the CDR3 is TGTGCCAGCAGCCATCTAGCGGGGGGCAACACAGATACGCAGTATTTT. This codes for CASSHLAGGNTDTQYF.

V is TRBV25-1 and J is TRBJ1-1; 7 bases agree with TRBD1. CDR3 length equals 14 residues. Trimming at V came to 4 bases and at J to 1 base, leaving 3 bases not matched to a gene. Germline V gene sequence: CDR1 MGHDK, CDR2 SYGVNS. The CDR3 coding sequence is TGTGCCAGCAGTGCACAGGGGTCGAACACTGAAGCTTTCTTT. Amino acid sequence: CASSAQGSNTEAFF.

This clonotype was detected only a few times. The chain couples TRBV6-6 to TRBJ2-5; no clear D. CDR1 MNHNY and CDR2 SVGAGI come from the germline V gene (reference sequence). V was trimmed by 6 bases and J by 1 base, leaving 12 bases between them. CDR3 length equals 14 residues. CDR3 sequence reads: CASSAGPAQETQYF. CDR3 coding DNA: TGTGCCAGCAGCGCCGGTCCGGCCCAAGAGACCCAGTACTTC.

A remark on this clonotype: A read error may produce the germline difference seen at one junction end. This chain joins TRBV7-7 and TRBJ2-3; weak D call: TRBD2 (5 bases). This CDR3 comprises 14 residues. CDR1 and CDR2 (germline): SSHAT, FNYEAQ (reference sequence). The CDR3 DNA follows: TGTGCTAGCAGCCCCGTAGCGAGCACAGATACGCAGTATTTT. Protein: CASSPVASTDTQYF.

V usage is TRBV29-1 and J usage is TRBJ2-3; D is uncertain. V was clipped by 6 bases and J by 3 bases, with 16 bases between them. The CDR3 has 14 amino acids. CDR1 is SQVTM and CDR2 is ANQGSEA in the germline V gene. The DNA for the CDR3 is TGCAGCGTGGCTCTGGCGGCACCGACAGATACGCAGTATTTT. Translation gives CSVALAAPTDTQYF.

V and J are TRBV27 and TRBJ1-5; unclear D gene. V gave up 8 bases and J gave up 7 bases, with 24 bases separating them. The CDR3 extends over 16 amino acids. Germline CDR1 and CDR2: MNHEY and SMNVEV (reference sequence). In DNA, the CDR3 is TGTGCCAGCCGGGCCCGCGACACCTGGCGGAAGCAGCCCCAGCATTTT. Its translation: CASRARDTWRKQPQHF.

V is TRBV5-1 and J is TRBJ2-5; 7 bases map to TRBD1. The CDR3 consists of 13 residues. The V gene end was trimmed by 2 bases and the J gene end by 7 bases; junction bases not matched to a gene: 5. Germline-derived CDR1 and CDR2 are SGHRS and YFSETQ. CDR3 nucleotide sequence: TGCGCCAGCAGCTTTGACAGGGAAGCGACCCAGTACTTC. This codes for CASSFDREATQYF.

A remark on this clonotype: This may be a read error: a much more frequent sequence differs by one nucleotide. The conserved phenylalanine or tryptophan is not found at the CDR3 terminus, so this likely reflects a read error. The chain couples TRBV5-1 to TRBJ2-1; 10 positions agree with TRBD2. Trimming removed 1 base from V and 4 bases from J; junction bases left unmatched: 5. Germline CDR1 is SGHRS and CDR2 is YFSETQ. The CDR3 totals 16 residues. The CDR3 loop is CASSLFASGGYNEQFL. As DNA, the CDR3 is TGCGCCAGCAGCTTGTTTGCTAGCGGGGGATACAATGAGCAGTTCTTA.

The sample holds a few counts of this clonotype. The chain couples TRBV2 to TRBJ1-2, with TRBD1 matching 9 bases. The germline CDR1 and CDR2 sequences are SNHLY and FYNNEI. The CDR3 covers 15 residues. The ends lost 5 bases at V and 8 bases at J; junction bases unmatched: 12. CDR3 region: CASSNQQGTGRGYTF. The CDR3 nucleotides are TGTGCCAGCAGTAATCAACAGGGGACAGGGAGGGGCTACACCTTC.

The J gene is TRBJ2-5, the V gene TRBV29-1; no clear D gene. The CDR3 is 14 residues long. The V gene's germline CDR1 is SQVTM and CDR2 ANQGSEA. Trimming left V 3 bases short and J 11 bases short, with 22 bases between. The chain's CDR3 is CSVDGGVSYNEQYF. CDR3 sequence (DNA): TGCAGCGTTGATGGTGGGGTCTCCTACAATGAGCAGTACTTC.

This chain joins TRBV5-1 and TRBJ2-3; 14 positions match TRBD2. There are 17 residues in the CDR3. V lost 0 bases, J lost 3 bases, and 3 bases stayed unmatched. Looked up from germline, CDR1 is SGHRS and CDR2 is YFSETQ. CDR3 bases: TGCGCCAGCAGCTTGGGATGGACTAGCGGGGGGACAGATACGCAGTATTTT. This codes for CASSLGWTSGGTDTQYF.